A single sample gave rise to the 13 T cell receptor beta chains below, sequenced in a study of T cells in Graves' hyperthyroidism and ophthalmopathy. RNA transcripts gave rise to amplified TCR beta CDR3 regions. TCR CDR3 underwent first-round RT-PCR with the HTBI primer set. One entry per CDR3 protein results from TCRdb running MiXCR on the multiplex PCR reads. The table has approximately 570,000 distinct CDR3 sequences, less than 20% seen once. The sample comprised blood. The receptors stem from a man aged 35-49 years with Graves' ophthalmopathy.

This clonotype was observed at least ten times. The rearrangement links TRBV2 to TRBJ2-2; D uncertain. CDR1 and CDR2 from the germline V gene are SNHLY and FYNNEI. CDR3 length: 12 residues. Trimming stripped 3 bases from V and 2 bases from J, with 1 base between. CDR3 loop: CASSDNTGELFF. DNA of the CDR3: TGTGCCAGCAGTGACAACACCGGGGAGCTGTTTTTT. Based on the CDR3 plus reference TRBV2 and TRBJ2-2, the full variable domain is EPEVTQTPSHQVTQMGQEVILRCVPISNHLYFYWYRQILGQKVEFLVSFYNNEISEKSEIFDDQFSVERPDGSNFTLKIRSTKLEDSAMYFCASSDNTGELFFGEGSRLTVL.

This clonotype was observed many times. The rearrangement links TRBV6-1 to TRBJ2-7; D not certain. V was shortened by 6 bases and J by 2 bases, with 17 bases between the two germline ends. The CDR3 contains 15 residues. CDR1 and CDR2 (germline): MNHNS, SASEGT. The CDR3 loop reads CASRMEQPVTYEQYF. In DNA, the CDR3 is TGTGCCAGCAGGATGGAACAGCCGGTCACCTACGAGCAGTACTTC.

This clonotype was seen many times. This chain connects TRBV6-5 to TRBJ2-2; D tentatively reads TRBD1 or TRBD2 (5 bases each). CDR3 length equals 16 residues. The V gene's germline CDR1 is MNHEY and CDR2 SVGAGI. V was trimmed by 0 bases and J by 6 bases, leaving 14 bases between them. CDR3 region: CASSYSIGGGAGELFF. CDR3 nucleotide sequence: TGTGCCAGCAGTTACTCGATTGGTGGGGGTGCCGGGGAGCTGTTTTTT.

The chain uses TRBV2 and TRBJ2-2; 8 bases align to TRBD1. The junction had 3 bases not matched to a gene; V was cut back by 0 bases and J by 6 bases. The CDR3 has 15 amino acids. Germline assignment: CDR1 SNHLY and CDR2 FYNNEI. Written as DNA, the CDR3 is TGTGCCAGCAGTGAAGCCAGGGGGCGCGCCGGGGAGCTGTTTTTT. Translated, it gives CASSEARGRAGELFF.

The table lists this clonotype with a few counts. This rearrangement joins TRBV5-1 to TRBJ2-5; D is perhaps TRBD1 (6 bases). Trimming stripped 0 bases from V and 5 bases from J, with 11 bases between. The CDR3 has 14 amino acids. Germline V gives CDR1 SGHRS, CDR2 YFSETQ. DNA of the CDR3: TGCGCCAGCAGCTTGGGGGGGCCTAGTGAGACCCAGTACTTC. This gives the protein CASSLGGPSETQYF. Full variable domain (rest looked up from reference TRBV5-1 and TRBJ2-5): KAGVTQTPRYLIKTRGQQVTLSCSPISGHRSVSWYQQTPGQGLQFLFEYFSETQRNKGNFPGRFSGRQFSNSRSEMNVSTLELGDSALYLCASSLGGPSETQYFGPGTRLLVL.

The sample holds many counts of this clonotype. The chain uses TRBV2 and TRBJ2-1; 9 bases are a match to TRBD1. The germline V gene has CDR1 SNHLY and CDR2 FYNNEI. The CDR3 spans 13 residues. V trimming: 7 bases; J trimming: 4 bases; junction bases outside the gene matches: 2. CDR3 DNA sequence: TGTGCCAGCAAGGACAGGGGTTACAATGAGCAGTTCTTC. Amino acids: CASKDRGYNEQFF.

This rearrangement joins TRBV5-1 to TRBJ2-5; no clear D gene. The CDR3 has 13 residues. CDR1 SGHRS and CDR2 YFSETQ come from the germline V gene. The germline V and J ends were trimmed by 0 bases and 2 bases, with 5 bases remaining between them. The CDR3: CASSLETQETQYF. The CDR3 nucleotides read TGCGCCAGCAGCTTGGAGACTCAAGAGACCCAGTACTTC.

V gene TRBV6-1 combines with J gene TRBJ2-1; 9 positions agree with TRBD2. The length of the CDR3 is 16 residues. Germline V gives CDR1 MNHNS, CDR2 SASEGT. Trimming removed 2 bases from V and 5 bases from J; junction bases left unmatched: 7. This CDR3 is CASSESAGTSHNEQFF. The CDR3 nucleotides read TGTGCCAGCAGTGAAAGTGCCGGGACTAGCCACAATGAGCAGTTCTTC.

This clonotype was observed at least ten times. This sequence joins TRBV20-1 and TRBJ2-5; D not resolved. Germline loops: CDR1 DFQATT, CDR2 SNEGSKA (reference sequence). The CDR3 loop spans 13 amino acids. The V and J ends lost 5 bases and 0 bases respectively, with 10 bases between them. CDR3 coding DNA: TGCAGTGCTGGAGTTAGGTACCAAGAGACCCAGTACTTC. Translation: CSAGVRYQETQYF.

This clonotype was seen at least ten times. The chain is built from TRBV30 and TRBJ2-5; TRBD1 might be the D (5 bases). Germline-derived CDR1 and CDR2 are GTSNPN and SVGIG (reference sequence). This CDR3 is 12 amino acids long. Trimming removed 3 bases from V and 2 bases from J, with 7 bases in between. The CDR3 reads CAWRQGQETQYF. The CDR3 DNA is TGTGCCTGGAGGCAGGGACAAGAGACCCAGTACTTC.

This clonotype was seen repeatedly, ten times or more. The chain is built from TRBV5-1 and TRBJ2-3, with 8 bases identical to TRBD2. The CDR3 contains 18 residues. J lost 2 bases, V lost 4 bases, and 15 bases had no gene match. The germline V gene has CDR1 SGHRS and CDR2 YFSETQ. Here the CDR3 DNA reads TGCGCCAGCAGCCCTTTTTGGGGCGGGGGGCGATCCACAGATACGCAGTATTTT. It codes for CASSPFWGGGRSTDTQYF.

The genes are TRBV20-1 and TRBJ1-2; 7 bases match TRBD1. CDR1 and CDR2 (germline): DFQATT, SNEGSKA (reference sequence). Losses at the gene ends were 1 base for V and 4 bases for J; bases not matched to a gene: 9. CDR3 size: 15 residues. CDR3 in amino acids: CSARAQGGTRYGYTF. In DNA, the CDR3 is TGCAGTGCTAGAGCCCAGGGGGGGACCCGCTATGGCTACACCTTC.

This clonotype was counted once. Possible read error: a much larger clone is one base away. The chain's CDR3 is CASSPTGAANEQFF. For the CDR3, the DNA is TGTGCCAGCAGTCCGACCGGGGCAGCTAATGAGCAGTTCTTC. The V gene is TRBV2, the J gene TRBJ2-1; D is tentatively TRBD1 or TRBD2 (5 bases each). The germline V and J ends were trimmed by 5 bases and 7 bases, with 15 bases remaining between them. This CDR3 region has 14 residues. The V gene's germline CDR1 is SNHLY and CDR2 FYNNEI. The full variable domain, its missing parts supplied by reference TRBV2 and TRBJ2-1, is EPEVTQTPSHQVTQMGQEVILRCVPISNHLYFYWYRQILGQKVEFLVSFYNNEISEKSEIFDDQFSVERPDGSNFTLKIRSTKLEDSAMYFCASSPTGAANEQFFGPGTRLTVL.